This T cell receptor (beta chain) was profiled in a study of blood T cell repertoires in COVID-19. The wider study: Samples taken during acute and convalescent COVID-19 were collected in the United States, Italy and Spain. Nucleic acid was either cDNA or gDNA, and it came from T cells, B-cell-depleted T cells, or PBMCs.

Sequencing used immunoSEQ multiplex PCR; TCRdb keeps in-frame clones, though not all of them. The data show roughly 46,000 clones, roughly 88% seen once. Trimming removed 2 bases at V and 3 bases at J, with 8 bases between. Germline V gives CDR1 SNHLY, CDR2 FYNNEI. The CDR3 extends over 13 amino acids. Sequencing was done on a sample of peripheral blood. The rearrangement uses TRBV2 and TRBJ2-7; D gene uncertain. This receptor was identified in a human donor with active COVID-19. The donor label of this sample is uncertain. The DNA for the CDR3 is TGTGCCAGCAGTGAACGCGACAACTACGAGCAGTACTTC. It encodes CASSERDNYEQYF.